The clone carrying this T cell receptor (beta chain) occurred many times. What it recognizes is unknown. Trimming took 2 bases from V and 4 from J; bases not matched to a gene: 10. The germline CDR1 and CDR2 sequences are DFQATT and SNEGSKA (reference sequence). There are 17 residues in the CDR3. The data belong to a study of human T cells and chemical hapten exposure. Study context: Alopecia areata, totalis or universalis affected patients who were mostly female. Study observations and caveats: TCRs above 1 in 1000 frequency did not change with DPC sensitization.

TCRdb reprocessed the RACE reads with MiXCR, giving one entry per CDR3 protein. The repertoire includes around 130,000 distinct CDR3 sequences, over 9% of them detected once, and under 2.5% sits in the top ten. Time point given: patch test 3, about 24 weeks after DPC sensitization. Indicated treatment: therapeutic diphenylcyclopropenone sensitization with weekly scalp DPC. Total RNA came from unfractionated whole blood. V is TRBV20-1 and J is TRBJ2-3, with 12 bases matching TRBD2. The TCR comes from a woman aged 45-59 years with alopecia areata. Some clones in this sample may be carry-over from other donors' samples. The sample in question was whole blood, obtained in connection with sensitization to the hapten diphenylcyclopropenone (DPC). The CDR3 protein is CSARLSSGRARADTQYF. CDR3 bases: TGCAGTGCTAGATTATCTAGCGGGAGGGCCAGGGCAGATACGCAGTATTTT.